The clone carrying this T cell receptor (beta chain) was observed at least ten times. Its antigen is currently unknown. The read ends 3 residues shy of where the CDR3 ends; the end is completed using the germline J gene. This CDR3 comprises 19 residues. Germline-derived CDR1 and CDR2 are MNHGY and SAAAGT. With 5 bases removed from V and 2 bases from J, the gap between germline ends came to 25 bases. Equal genomic DNA amounts from CVID and control samples were sequenced. Profiling relied on immunoSEQ multiplex PCR, and the TCRdb table lists in-frame clones only, not all of them. This sample carries around 34,000 clones, none of them present only once. This entry comes from a study of T cell clonality in common variable immunodeficiency. The study's findings and limits: T cell subpopulation sequencing would be needed to explain CVID clonality. Fewer TCRbeta clones were shared among CVID subjects than controls.

The sample comprised peripheral blood mononuclear cells. The chain is built from TRBV6-8 and TRBJ2-1, with a possible D match to TRBD2 (5 bases). The receptor was derived from a person between 18 and 69 years old in good health. CDR3 DNA (partial): TGTGCCAGCAGTGCACCTCAACCCGACTACCACCATGCCTACAATGAG. Protein sequence: CASSAPQPDYHHAYNE. The CDR3, in full, reads CASSAPQPDYHHAYNEQFF.